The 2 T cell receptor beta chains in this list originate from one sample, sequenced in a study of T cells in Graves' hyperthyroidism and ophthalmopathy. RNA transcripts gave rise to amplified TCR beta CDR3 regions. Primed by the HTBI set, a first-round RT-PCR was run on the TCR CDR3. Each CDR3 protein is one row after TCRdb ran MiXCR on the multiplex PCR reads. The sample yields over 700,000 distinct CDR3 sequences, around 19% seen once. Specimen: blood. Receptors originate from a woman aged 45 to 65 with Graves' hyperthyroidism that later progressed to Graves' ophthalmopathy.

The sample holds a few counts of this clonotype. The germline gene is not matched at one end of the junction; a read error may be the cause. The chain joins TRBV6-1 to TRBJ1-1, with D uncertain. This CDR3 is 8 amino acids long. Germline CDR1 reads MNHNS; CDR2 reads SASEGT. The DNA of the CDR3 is TGTGCCAGCAGGGAAGCTTTCTTT. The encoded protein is CASREAFF.

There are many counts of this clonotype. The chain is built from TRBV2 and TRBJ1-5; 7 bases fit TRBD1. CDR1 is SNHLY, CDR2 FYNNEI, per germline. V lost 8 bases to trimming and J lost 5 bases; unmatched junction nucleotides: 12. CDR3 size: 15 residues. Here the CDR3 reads CASLGTDLLDQPQHF. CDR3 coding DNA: TGTGCCAGCCTGGGGACAGATCTACTTGATCAGCCCCAGCATTTT.